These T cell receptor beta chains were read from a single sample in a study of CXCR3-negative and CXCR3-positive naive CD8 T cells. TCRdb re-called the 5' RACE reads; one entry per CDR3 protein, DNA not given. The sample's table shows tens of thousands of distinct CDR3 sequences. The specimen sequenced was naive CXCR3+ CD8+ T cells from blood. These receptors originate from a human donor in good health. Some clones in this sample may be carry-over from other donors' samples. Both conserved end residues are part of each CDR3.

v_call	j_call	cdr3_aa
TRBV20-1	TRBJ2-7	CSARTDRSSYEQYF
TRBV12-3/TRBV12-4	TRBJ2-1	CASSSSVGEQFF
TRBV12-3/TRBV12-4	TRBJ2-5	CASSPPPSGRWETQYF
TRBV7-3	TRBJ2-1	CASSLVSVGRNDNEQFF
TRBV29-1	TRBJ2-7	CSVESFGTAYYEQYF
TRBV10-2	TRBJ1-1	CASLSAYARGAEAFF
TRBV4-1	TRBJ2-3	CASSQDSGGLAGCTDTQYF
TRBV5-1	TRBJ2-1	CASSLVAGENYNEQFF
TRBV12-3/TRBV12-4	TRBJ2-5	CASSFRGGETQYF
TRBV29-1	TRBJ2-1	CSVALVAGVSNEQFF
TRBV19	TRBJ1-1	CASTLGVLTEAFF
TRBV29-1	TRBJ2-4	CSVWRENIQYF
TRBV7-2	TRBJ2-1	CASSSGTLNEQFF
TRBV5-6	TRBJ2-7	CASSFSPASYEQYF